The 14 T cell receptor beta chains listed next were all sequenced from one sample in a study of T-cell memory formation after mild COVID-19 (dated by TCRdb to 2020 to 2023). Library preparation was by 5' RACE. These reads were obtained on an Illumina NovaSeq 6000. TCRdb ran its own pipeline on the public reads, namely fastp trimming at Q25 and MiXCR clone calling, and kept in-frame beta chains. Entries that share a CDR3 protein sequence are merged under the most common genes and DNA. This sample has about 260,000 distinct CDR3 sequences in its table, and approximately 8.4% of those were observed once. The ten largest clones represent around a fifth of the sample. Material: PBMCs or a T cell subset sorted from them (not recorded which). The receptor source for this set is a man younger than 35 who had mild COVID-19 (a few samples of this study predate the infection). The sample titles of this study are shuffled in the database, so cell type and time point are left out; the donor was told from shared clones.

Only a few counts were recorded for this clonotype. This chain connects TRBV20-1 to TRBJ2-7; 9 nucleotides align to TRBD2. The trim removed 3 bases at V and 5 bases at J, leaving 11 bases unmatched. The CDR3 extends over 15 amino acids. In germline, CDR1 is DFQATT, CDR2 SNEGSKA (reference sequence). Here the CDR3 reads CSARFHGTSFHEQYF. CDR3 coding DNA: TGCAGTGCTAGGTTCCACGGGACTAGCTTCCACGAGCAGTACTTC.

The chain uses TRBV24-1 and TRBJ2-1, with D perhaps matching TRBD1 (6 bases). This CDR3 is 15 amino acids long. The V gene's germline CDR1 is KGHDR and CDR2 SFDVKD. V was pared by 4 bases and J by 8 bases, with 17 bases between. CDR3 sequence (DNA): TGTGCCACCAGTGACTCTTCCACAGGGAACGATGAGCAGTTCTTC. Residues: CATSDSSTGNDEQFF.

This clonotype was observed a single time. A clone one base away is much larger, so this may be a read error. The rearrangement joins TRBV7-8 to TRBJ2-5; D is possibly TRBD1 (7 bases). CDR1 SGHVS and CDR2 FQNEAQ come from the germline V gene. CDR3 length: 14 amino acids. V was shortened by 6 bases and J by 5 bases, with 16 bases between the two germline ends. The CDR3: CASRLRRGQETQYF. CDR3 DNA sequence: TGTGCCAGCAGACTTAGGAGGGGGCAGGAGACCCAGTACTTC.

This clonotype was counted a few times. The rearrangement links TRBV6-2 or TRBV6-3 to TRBJ1-2; D not certain. V shed 5 bases and J shed 6 bases, with 13 bases lying between them. The germline CDR1 and CDR2 sequences are MNHEY and SVGEGT. The CDR3 contains 13 residues. The CDR3 sequence is CASSRKGAHGYTF. DNA of the CDR3: TGTGCCAGCAGTCGGAAGGGAGCCCATGGCTACACCTTC.

This clonotype has a count of ten or more. The chain has TRBV5-1 and TRBJ2-6; no reliable D call. CDR3 length equals 15 residues. V was shortened by 0 bases and J by 0 bases, with 4 bases between the two germline ends. Germline V gives CDR1 SGHRS, CDR2 YFSETQ. The CDR3 DNA is TGCGCCAGCAGCTTGGTGGGCTCTGGGGCCAACGTCCTGACTTTC. The encoded protein is CASSLVGSGANVLTF.

This clonotype was detected many times. The chain combines TRBV30 with TRBJ2-5; D possibly corresponds to TRBD2 (6 bases). The CDR3 covers 14 residues. V was shortened by 1 base and J by 5 bases, with 14 bases between the two germline ends. Germline values: CDR1 GTSNPN, CDR2 SVGIG (reference sequence). This chain's CDR3 is CAWSAGTLRETQYF. The CDR3 region has the DNA TGTGCCTGGAGTGCAGGGACTCTCCGGGAGACCCAGTACTTC.

This clonotype was counted only a few times. This chain connects TRBV6-6 to TRBJ1-1; 8 nucleotides line up with TRBD1. CDR1 is MNHNY and CDR2 is SVGAGI in the germline V gene (reference sequence). V lost 5 bases and J lost 4; bases outside the gene matches: 12. The CDR3 consists of 16 residues. The CDR3 region has the DNA TGTGCCAGCAGTCCTGTCCGGGACAGGCGATTCACTGAAGCTTTCTTT. Translating gives CASSPVRDRRFTEAFF.

A few counts support this clonotype. The rearrangement links TRBV4-3 to TRBJ1-4, with no clear D. The CDR3 covers 14 residues. Trimming removed 1 base at V and 7 bases at J, with 10 bases between. Germline CDR1 is LGHNA and CDR2 is YSLEER. The CDR3 loop reads CASSQAAAREKLFF. The CDR3 DNA reads as TGCGCCAGCAGCCAAGCAGCAGCCCGTGAAAAACTGTTTTTT.

The V call is TRBV5-1, the J call TRBJ2-1, with a possible D match to TRBD2 (5 bases). Germline CDR1 reads SGHRS; CDR2 reads YFSETQ. The CDR3 length is 14 residues. The germline V and J ends were trimmed by 4 bases and 8 bases, with 16 bases remaining between them. CDR3 protein: CASSPLSPEDEQFF. The CDR3 coding sequence is TGCGCCAGCAGCCCCCTATCCCCGGAGGATGAGCAGTTCTTC. The full variable domain, its missing parts supplied by reference TRBV5-1 and TRBJ2-1, is KAGVTQTPRYLIKTRGQQVTLSCSPISGHRSVSWYQQTPGQGLQFLFEYFSETQRNKGNFPGRFSGRQFSNSRSEMNVSTLELGDSALYLCASSPLSPEDEQFFGPGTRLTVL.

CDR3 coding DNA: TGTGCCAGCAGTACCTGGGACAGGGGGCTTGAATCACCCCTCCACTTT. The encoded protein is CASSTWDRGLESPLHF. The rearrangement links TRBV6-6 to TRBJ1-6, with 12 bases that match TRBD1. The ends lost 5 bases at V and 10 bases at J; junction bases unmatched: 9. CDR1 is MNHNY, CDR2 SVGAGI, per germline (reference sequence). The CDR3 has 16 residues.

This clonotype was seen only a few times. The V gene is TRBV7-6, the J gene TRBJ2-2; D gene uncertain. The germline V and J ends were trimmed by 5 bases and 9 bases, with 10 bases remaining between them. CDR1 is SGHVS and CDR2 is FNYEAQ in the germline V gene. The CDR3 loop spans 12 amino acids. CDR3 in amino acids: CASSMVTRELFF. For the CDR3, the DNA is TGTGCCAGCAGCATGGTAACCCGGGAGCTGTTTTTT. Supplemented by reference TRBV7-6 and TRBJ2-2, the full variable domain reads GAGVSQSPRYKVTKRGQDVALRCDPISGHVSLYWYRQALGQGPEFLTYFNYEAQQDKSGLPNDRFSAERPEGSISTLTIQRTEQRDSAMYRCASSMVTRELFFGEGSRLTVL.

The gene calls are TRBV5-1 and TRBJ1-1, with 11 bases matching TRBD1. The CDR3 length is 17 residues. After removal of 4 bases from V and 3 bases from J, the junction contained 11 bases not matched to a gene. Germline loops: CDR1 SGHRS, CDR2 YFSETQ. The DNA for the CDR3 is TGCGCCAGCAGCCCTGGAGGACAGGGGGCCGAAGACACTGAAGCTTTCTTT. Protein product: CASSPGGQGAEDTEAFF. Complete variable domain (other parts from reference TRBV5-1 and TRBJ1-1): KAGVTQTPRYLIKTRGQQVTLSCSPISGHRSVSWYQQTPGQGLQFLFEYFSETQRNKGNFPGRFSGRQFSNSRSEMNVSTLELGDSALYLCASSPGGQGAEDTEAFFGQGTRLTVV.

This clonotype was picked up a small number of times. This chain joins TRBV10-3 and TRBJ2-3, with D possibly TRBD2 on 7 matching bases. In germline, CDR1 is ENHRY, CDR2 SYGVKD. This CDR3 spans 17 amino acids. Trimming removed 6 bases from V and 0 bases from J, with 19 bases in between. Written as DNA, the CDR3 is TGTGCCATCAGCCCCCGGGGGGCGGGGGAGAGCACAGATACGCAGTATTTT. Its protein product is CAISPRGAGESTDTQYF.

This clonotype was seen repeatedly, ten times or more. The CDR3 nucleotides are TGTGCCAGCAGCCAGGGGACAAAGGACAGAAATCAGCCCCAGCATTTT. It codes for CASSQGTKDRNQPQHF. The chain couples TRBV11-2 to TRBJ1-5; perhaps TRBD1 as D (6 bases). Per germline, CDR1 SGHAT and CDR2 FQNNGV. The ends were cut back, 5 bases at V and 4 bases at J, with 18 bases in the middle. This CDR3 is built from 16 residues.